The clone carrying this T cell receptor (beta chain) was recorded only once. Germline V gene data show CDR1 as SGDLS and CDR2 as YYNGEE. The CDR3 consists of 12 residues. V was pared by 3 bases and J by 8 bases, with 4 bases of the junction left unmatched. This sample was taken from a study of cytomegalovirus exposure and HLA in healthy donors. A multiplex PCR was run with 60 Vbeta primers and 13 Jbeta primers. Data came from immunoSEQ multiplex PCR; TCRdb stores just in-frame clones and leaves some out. There are around 74,000 clones in the sample; 70% to 80% occur only once, and about 3.5% lies in the top ten.

The origin of this receptor is a man aged 35 to 55 in good health and CMV-seronegative. Sequencing was performed on PBMCs. The chain carries TRBV9 and TRBJ1-2, with 7 bases identical to TRBD1. The CDR3 here is CASSANRGGYTF. The CDR3 nucleotides are TGTGCCAGCAGCGCGAACAGGGGCGGCTACACCTTC.